This T cell receptor (beta chain) came from a study of CD8+ T cells in alopecia areata. The CDR3 loop spans 14 amino acids. In germline, CDR1 is LNHDA, CDR2 SQIVND (reference sequence). V shed 4 bases, J shed 3 bases, and the junction held 2 bases outside the gene matches. As the sequencing template, cDNA was produced by extracting RNA and reverse transcribing it. Produced via immunoSEQ multiplex PCR; TCRdb's table is partial and in-frame only. Seen here are about 180,000 clones, about 51% observed once, and the top ten hold about 9.5%. The treatment: oral pan-JAK inhibitor, 5-10 mg twice daily. This clonotype was obtained from a human donor with alopecia areata. The source was CD8+ T cells sorted from blood, collected around week 54, from a patient treated with tofacitinib. The genes are TRBV19 and TRBJ2-7; 11 bases align to TRBD1. CDR3 sequence: CASSSGTGGYEQYF. DNA for the CDR3: TGTGCCAGTAGTAGCGGGACAGGGGGCTACGAGCAGTACTTC.